These 6 T cell receptor beta chains came from one sample sequenced in a study of post-analysis software for immune sequencing data. The antigens of these receptors remain unknown. General study findings and limits: Four to six TRBV segments (TRBV5-6, TRBV5-1 and TRBV20-1 among them) occurred more frequently in patients than in controls.

Unique molecular identifiers were present in the TCR beta cDNA libraries. Each CDR3 protein is one row after TCRdb ran MiXCR on the PCR reads. The table includes about 460,000 distinct CDR3 sequences, approximately 46% detected once. The sample was blood. The source of these receptors is a girl aged 5 to 17 with multiple sclerosis.

This chain links TRBV6-5 with TRBJ2-7; tentative D call: TRBD2 (6 bases). Germline V gives CDR1 MNHEY, CDR2 SVGAGI. V lost 0 bases and J 0 bases, leaving 18 bases between the germline ends. The CDR3 loop spans 18 amino acids. CDR3 coding DNA: TGTGCCAGCAGTTACTCGAGGCCTTTCTCCGGGAGCTCCTACGAGCAGTACTTC. Its protein product is CASSYSRPFSGSSYEQYF.

This clonotype is a singleton in its sample. The gene calls are TRBV20-1 and TRBJ2-7, with TRBD2 matching over 13 bases. Unmatched junction bases numbered 4, after V lost 1 base and J lost 4 bases. Germline loops: CDR1 DFQATT, CDR2 SNEGSKA (reference sequence). The CDR3 length is 15 residues. CDR3 nucleotides: TGCAGTGCTAGAGGCCGACTAGCGGGAGGATACGAGCAGTACTTC. Amino acids: CSARGRLAGGYEQYF.

This clonotype came up many times. V usage is TRBV7-3 and J usage is TRBJ2-3; possible D gene TRBD2, 5 bases. The CDR3 sequence is 14 residues long. Trimming pared 2 bases from V and 1 base from J, leaving 7 bases between. Per the germline V gene, CDR1 is SGHTA and CDR2 is FQGTGA. This CDR3 is CASSLGGRTDTQYF. CDR3 in DNA: TGTGCCAGCAGCTTAGGCGGGCGCACAGATACGCAGTATTTT.

The chain is built from TRBV3-1 and TRBJ2-1, with 9 bases fitting TRBD2. V lost 5 bases to trimming and J lost 3 bases; unmatched junction nucleotides: 2. Germline V gene data show CDR1 as LGHDT and CDR2 as YNNKEL (reference sequence). The CDR3 extends over 14 amino acids. CDR3 amino acids: CASSNSGSYNEQFF. The CDR3 DNA is TGTGCCAGCAGCAATAGCGGGAGCTACAATGAGCAGTTCTTC.

This clonotype was recorded only once. The chain employs TRBV2 and TRBJ1-1; possible D gene TRBD1, 5 bases. The V gene's germline CDR1 is SNHLY and CDR2 FYNNEI. V lost 5 bases and J lost 0, with 10 bases in between. The CDR3 loop spans 14 amino acids. The CDR3 is CASSWGTVNTEAFF. In DNA, the CDR3 is TGTGCCAGCAGTTGGGGGACGGTGAACACTGAAGCTTTCTTT.

The table lists this clonotype with a few counts. The rearrangement links TRBV7-3 to TRBJ1-2, with TRBD1 identical over 11 bases. Germline CDR1 is SGHTA and CDR2 is FQGTGA. This CDR3 has 15 residues. Trimming removed 3 bases from V and 4 bases from J; junction bases left unmatched: 4. The DNA for the CDR3 is TGTGCCAGCAGCTTTGGGGACAGGGGGTCCTATGGCTACACCTTC. Translated, it gives CASSFGDRGSYGYTF.